This T cell receptor beta chain was obtained from a study of OX40 agonist ivuxolimab in advanced cancers. On the study more broadly: Patients were under 90% male with ages about 23 to 79, mean about 54.

This clone was seen a single time. TCRdb's copy holds only in-frame clones and misses some; the assay was immunoSEQ multiplex PCR. The sample carries 100,000 or so clones, more than 75% recorded once. This CDR3 is built from 17 residues. The rearrangement uses TRBV21-1 and TRBJ1-4. TRBV21-1 corresponds to a pseudogene. The sequence derives from an adult with an advanced solid tumor such as melanoma, head and neck, liver or kidney cancer. The sequencing used CD4+ or CD8+ T cells sorted from blood, collected in a trial of the OX40 agonist ivuxolimab. The CDR3 loop is CASSRRGGGTTNEKLFF. The CDR3 DNA sequence: TGTGCCAGCAGCAGACGAGGGGGAGGAACAACTAATGAAAAACTGTTTTTT.